One sample yielded the 2 T cell receptor beta chains listed below, sequenced in a study of neurological immune-mediated disorders. In TCRdb, the 5' RACE reads were re-called with MiXCR into one record per CDR3 protein. The sample includes tens of thousands of distinct CDR3 sequences, roughly 4.8% of them seen just once. The material sequenced was PBMCs. These TCRs come from a woman in her twenties or thirties with multiple sclerosis.

This clonotype was seen at least ten times. The chain joins TRBV6-5 to TRBJ2-7, with D possibly being TRBD2 (5 bases). The V and J ends lost 6 bases and 0 bases respectively, with 12 bases between them. The CDR3 contains 14 residues. From germline, CDR1 is MNHEY and CDR2 SVGAGI. CDR3 DNA sequence: TGTGCCAGCAGCTATATCCGGGACTCCTACGAGCAGTACTTC. It encodes CASSYIRDSYEQYF.

The rearrangement links TRBV2 to TRBJ2-6; D perhaps matches TRBD1 (6 bases). Germline V lookup: CDR1 SNHLY, CDR2 FYNNEI. V shed 5 bases and J shed 0 bases, with 11 bases lying between them. CDR3 length: 16 amino acids. CDR3 DNA sequence: TGTGCCAGCAGTCCAACAGGGAACTCTGGGGCCAACGTCCTGACTTTC. Translating it yields CASSPTGNSGANVLTF. The entire variable domain, with the rest obtained from reference TRBV2 and TRBJ2-6, is as follows: EPEVTQTPSHQVTQMGQEVILRCVPISNHLYFYWYRQILGQKVEFLVSFYNNEISEKSEIFDDQFSVERPDGSNFTLKIRSTKLEDSAMYFCASSPTGNSGANVLTFGAGSRLTVL.